This TCR beta chain was profiled in a study of cytomegalovirus exposure and HLA in healthy donors. The protocol was immunoSEQ multiplex PCR, while the TCRdb copy is restricted to in-frame clones and leaves out a portion. There are roughly 180,000 clones in the sample; more than 75% occur only once, and approximately 7% lies in the top ten. V lost 4 bases and J lost 1; bases outside the gene matches: 4. The length of the CDR3 is 15 residues. Germline CDR1 is SQVTM and CDR2 is ANQGSEA. Broader study findings: Cytomegalovirus status was reportedly diagnosed by the classifier with high sensitivity and specificity.

To note about this clone: The antigen is not known.

The sample was PBMCs. V usage is TRBV29-1 and J usage is TRBJ2-6, with 7 nucleotides matching TRBD2. The clonotype originates from a man under 40 in good health and CMV-seropositive. CDR3 sequence: CSVAWRGSGANVLTF. The CDR3 nucleotides read TGCAGCGTTGCCTGGCGGGGGTCTGGGGCCAACGTCCTGACTTTC.